The clone carrying this T cell receptor (beta chain) was seen a single time. Antigen unknown. This entry is derived from a study of CD4 T cells in relation to SARS-CoV-2 and coronaviruses. The study, taken as a whole, reports: In roughly 65% of donors, memory CD4+ clonotypes crossrecognized SARS-CoV-2 and at least one common cold coronavirus spike.

From germline, CDR1 is SGHRS and CDR2 YFSETQ. The CDR3 length is 15 residues. Deletions cut 6 bases from V and 6 bases from J, with 20 bases between. Sequencing was performed with immunoSEQ multiplex PCR; in TCRdb, only in-frame clones are kept and a portion is missing. The sample includes roughly 30,000 clones, 60% to 80% of them seen just once. Before the COVID-19 pandemic, during about 2011-2019, CD4+ T cells were taken from unexposed donors. CD4+ T cells were isolated from the cells after around 9 days of culture. The clonotype was recovered from a human donor in good health. This sequence joins TRBV5-1 and TRBJ2-3; D is perhaps TRBD2 (5 bases). The sample comprised CD4+ T cells from PBMCs, cultured in vitro. CDR3 DNA sequence: TGCGCCAGCACCCCGAGGGCGGGCCGCGGGGATACGCAGTATTTT. It translates to CASTPRAGRGDTQYF.